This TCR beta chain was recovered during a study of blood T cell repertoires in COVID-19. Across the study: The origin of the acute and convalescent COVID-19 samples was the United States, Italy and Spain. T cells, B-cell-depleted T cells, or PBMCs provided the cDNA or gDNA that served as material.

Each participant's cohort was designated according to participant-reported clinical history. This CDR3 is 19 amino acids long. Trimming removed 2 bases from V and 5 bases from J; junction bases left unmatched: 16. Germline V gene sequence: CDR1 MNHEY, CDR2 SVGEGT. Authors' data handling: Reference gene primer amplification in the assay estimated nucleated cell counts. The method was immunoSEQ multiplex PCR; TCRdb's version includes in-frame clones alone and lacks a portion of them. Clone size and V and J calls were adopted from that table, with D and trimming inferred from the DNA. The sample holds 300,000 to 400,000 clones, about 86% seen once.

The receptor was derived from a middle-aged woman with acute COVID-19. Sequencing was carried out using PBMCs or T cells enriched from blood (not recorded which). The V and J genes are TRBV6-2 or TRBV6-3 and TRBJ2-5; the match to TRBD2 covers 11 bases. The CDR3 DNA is TGTGCCAGCAGTTACGTAGAAGCTAGCGGGGGGCAGTATGGGGAGACCCAGTACTTC. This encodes CASSYVEASGGQYGETQYF.